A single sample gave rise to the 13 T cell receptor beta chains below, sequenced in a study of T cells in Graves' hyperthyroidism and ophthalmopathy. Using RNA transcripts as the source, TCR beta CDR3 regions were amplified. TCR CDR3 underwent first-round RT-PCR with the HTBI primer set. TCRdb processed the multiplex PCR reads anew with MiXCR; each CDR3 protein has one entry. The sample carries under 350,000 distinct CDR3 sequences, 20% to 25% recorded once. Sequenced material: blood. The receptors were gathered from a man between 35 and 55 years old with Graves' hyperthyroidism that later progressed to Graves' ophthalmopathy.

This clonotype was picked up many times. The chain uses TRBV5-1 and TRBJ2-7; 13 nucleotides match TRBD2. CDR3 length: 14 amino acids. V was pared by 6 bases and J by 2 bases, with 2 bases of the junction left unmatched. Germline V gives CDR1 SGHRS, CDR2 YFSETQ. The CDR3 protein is CASKGLAGPYEQYF. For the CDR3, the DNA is TGCGCCAGCAAGGGACTAGCGGGACCCTACGAGCAGTACTTC. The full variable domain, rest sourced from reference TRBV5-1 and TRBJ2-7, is KAGVTQTPRYLIKTRGQQVTLSCSPISGHRSVSWYQQTPGQGLQFLFEYFSETQRNKGNFPGRFSGRQFSNSRSEMNVSTLELGDSALYLCASKGLAGPYEQYFGPGTRLTVT.

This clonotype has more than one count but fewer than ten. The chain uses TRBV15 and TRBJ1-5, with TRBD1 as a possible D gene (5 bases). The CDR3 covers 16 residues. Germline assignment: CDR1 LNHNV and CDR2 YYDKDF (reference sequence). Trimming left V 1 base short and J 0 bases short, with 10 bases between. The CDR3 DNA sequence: TGTGCCACCAGCAGAGCGGGACCGAATAGCAATCAGCCCCAGCATTTT. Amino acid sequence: CATSRAGPNSNQPQHF.

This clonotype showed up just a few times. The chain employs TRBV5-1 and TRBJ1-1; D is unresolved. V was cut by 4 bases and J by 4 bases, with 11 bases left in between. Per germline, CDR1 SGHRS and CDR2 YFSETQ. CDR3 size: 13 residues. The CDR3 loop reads CASSEPVSTEAFF. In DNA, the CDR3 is TGCGCCAGCAGCGAACCCGTTAGCACTGAAGCTTTCTTT.

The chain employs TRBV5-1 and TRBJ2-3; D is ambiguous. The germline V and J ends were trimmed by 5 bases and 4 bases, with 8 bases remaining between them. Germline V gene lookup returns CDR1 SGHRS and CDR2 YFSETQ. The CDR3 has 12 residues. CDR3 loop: CASREKPDTQYF. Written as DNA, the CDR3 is TGCGCCAGCAGAGAGAAACCAGATACGCAGTATTTT.

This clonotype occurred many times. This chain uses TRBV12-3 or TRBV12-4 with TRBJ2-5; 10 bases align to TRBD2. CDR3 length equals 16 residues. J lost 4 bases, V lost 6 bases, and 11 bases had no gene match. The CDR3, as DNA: TGTGCCAGCAGCCCCGTTAGCGGGAGGCTTGGAGAGACCCAGTACTTC. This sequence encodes CASSPVSGRLGETQYF.

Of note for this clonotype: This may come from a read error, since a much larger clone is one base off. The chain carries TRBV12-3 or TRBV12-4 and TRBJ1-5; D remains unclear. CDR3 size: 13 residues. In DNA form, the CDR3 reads TGTGCCAGCGGTTTTAACAGCAATCAGCCCCAGCATTTT. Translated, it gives CASGFNSNQPQHF.

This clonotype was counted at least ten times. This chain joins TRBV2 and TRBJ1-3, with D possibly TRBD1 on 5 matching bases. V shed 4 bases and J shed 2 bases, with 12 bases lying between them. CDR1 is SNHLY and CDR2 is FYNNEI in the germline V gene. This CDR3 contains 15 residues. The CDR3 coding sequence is TGTGCCAGCAGTGGCAGGGCGGGCACTGGAAACACCATATATTTT. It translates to CASSGRAGTGNTIYF.

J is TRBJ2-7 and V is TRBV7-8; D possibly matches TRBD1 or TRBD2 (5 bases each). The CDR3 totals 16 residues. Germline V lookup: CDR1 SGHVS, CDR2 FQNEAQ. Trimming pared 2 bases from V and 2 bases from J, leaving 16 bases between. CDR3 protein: CASSLRRGRGAYEQYF. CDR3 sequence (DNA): TGTGCCAGCAGCTTAAGGCGAGGGAGAGGGGCCTACGAGCAGTACTTC.

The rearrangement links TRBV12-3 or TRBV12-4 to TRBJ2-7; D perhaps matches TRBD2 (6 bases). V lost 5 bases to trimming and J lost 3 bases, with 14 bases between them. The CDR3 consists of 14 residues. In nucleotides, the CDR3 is TGTGCCAGCAGTCAGGGACTCGAGAGCTACGAGCAGTACTTC. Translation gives CASSQGLESYEQYF.

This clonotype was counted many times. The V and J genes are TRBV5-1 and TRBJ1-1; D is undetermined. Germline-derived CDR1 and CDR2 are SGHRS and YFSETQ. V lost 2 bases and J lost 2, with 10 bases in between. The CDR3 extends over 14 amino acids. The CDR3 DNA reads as TGCGCCAGCAGCTTCGGCAGCGGCAACACTGAAGCTTTCTTT. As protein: CASSFGSGNTEAFF.

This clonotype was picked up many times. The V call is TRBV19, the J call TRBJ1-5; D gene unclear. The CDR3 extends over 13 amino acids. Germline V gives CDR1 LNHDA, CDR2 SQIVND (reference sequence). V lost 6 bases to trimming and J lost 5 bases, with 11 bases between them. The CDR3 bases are TGTGCCAGTAGGAGCTCCCAATATCAGCCCCAGCATTTT. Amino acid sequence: CASRSSQYQPQHF.

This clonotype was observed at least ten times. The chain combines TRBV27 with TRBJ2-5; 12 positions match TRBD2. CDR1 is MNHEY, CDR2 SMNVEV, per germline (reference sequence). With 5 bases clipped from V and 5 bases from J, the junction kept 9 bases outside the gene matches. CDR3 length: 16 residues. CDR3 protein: CASSAATSGRGETQYF. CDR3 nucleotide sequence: TGTGCCAGCAGTGCCGCGACTAGCGGGAGAGGGGAGACCCAGTACTTC.

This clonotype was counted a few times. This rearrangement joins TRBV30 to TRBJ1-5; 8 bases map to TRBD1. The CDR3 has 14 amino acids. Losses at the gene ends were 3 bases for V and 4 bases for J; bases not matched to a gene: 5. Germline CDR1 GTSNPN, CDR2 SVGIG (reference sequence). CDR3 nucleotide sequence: TGTGCCTGGAGCTGGGACAGGCCTAATCAGCCCCAGCATTTT. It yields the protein CAWSWDRPNQPQHF.